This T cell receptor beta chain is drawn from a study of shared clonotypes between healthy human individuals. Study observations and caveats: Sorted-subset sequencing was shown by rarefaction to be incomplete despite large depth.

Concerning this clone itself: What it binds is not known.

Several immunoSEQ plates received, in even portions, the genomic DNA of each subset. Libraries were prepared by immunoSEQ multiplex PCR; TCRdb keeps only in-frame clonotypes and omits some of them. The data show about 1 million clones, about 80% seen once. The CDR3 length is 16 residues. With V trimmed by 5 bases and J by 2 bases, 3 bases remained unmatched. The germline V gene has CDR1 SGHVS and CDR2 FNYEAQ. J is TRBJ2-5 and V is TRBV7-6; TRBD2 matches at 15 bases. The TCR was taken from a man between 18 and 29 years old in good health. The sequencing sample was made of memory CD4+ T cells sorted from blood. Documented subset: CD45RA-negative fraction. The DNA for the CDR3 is TGTGCCAGCAGCCTCGGGACTAGCGGGGGGCAAGAGACCCAGTACTTC. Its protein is CASSLGTSGGQETQYF.